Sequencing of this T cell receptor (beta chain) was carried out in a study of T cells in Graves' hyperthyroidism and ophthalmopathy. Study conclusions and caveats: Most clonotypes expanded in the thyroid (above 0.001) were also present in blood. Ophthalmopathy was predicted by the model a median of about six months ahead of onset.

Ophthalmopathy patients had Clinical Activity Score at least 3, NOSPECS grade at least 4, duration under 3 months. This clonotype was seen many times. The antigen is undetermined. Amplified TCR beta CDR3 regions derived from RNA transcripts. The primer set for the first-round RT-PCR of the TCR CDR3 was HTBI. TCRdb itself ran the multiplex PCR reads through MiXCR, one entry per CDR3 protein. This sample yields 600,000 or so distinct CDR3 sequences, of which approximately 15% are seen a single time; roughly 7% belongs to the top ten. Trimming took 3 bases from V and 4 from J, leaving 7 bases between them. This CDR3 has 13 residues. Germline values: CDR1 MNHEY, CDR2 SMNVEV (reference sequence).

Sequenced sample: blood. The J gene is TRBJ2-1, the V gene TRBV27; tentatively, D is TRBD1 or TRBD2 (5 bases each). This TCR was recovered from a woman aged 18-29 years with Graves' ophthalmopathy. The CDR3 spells CASSLGDYNEQFF. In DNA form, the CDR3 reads TGTGCCAGCAGTTTGGGGGATTACAATGAGCAGTTCTTC.